This T cell receptor (beta chain) was documented in a study of blood T cell repertoires in COVID-19 (TCRdb year 2020). At the level of the whole study: Collaborator samples came from the United States, Italy and Spain and covered acute and convalescent phases of COVID-19. The prospective study material was composed of cDNA or gDNA derived from T cells, B-cell-depleted T cells, or PBMCs. Where HLA class I and class II types were available, the types were taken from metadata supplied by the sample provider, not from assay-based typing. The repertoires were released in a freely available public database meant as a resource for research on the immune response to SARS-CoV-2. A de-identified subject ID, COVID-19 status, age in years and sex were almost always included in the sample metadata. The samples were drawn from the first 160 participants of the ongoing ImmuneRACE study and from about 1,200 subjects provided by 6 global collaborators. The dataset comprised deeply sampled blood TCRbeta repertoires from subjects exposed to, actively infected with, or recovered from COVID-19.

Trimming at the junction amounts to 4 bases on V and 9 bases on J, and the germline ends lie 16 bases apart. Reading the germline V gene gives CDR1 SGHNT and CDR2 YENEEA. The CDR3 sequence holds 14 residues, the cysteine and phenylalanine included. The CDR3 DNA has 42 bases and is translated from base 1. What the work shows at the level of the full study, not this receptor alone: Clinical and demographic metadata were provided uncurated, with the amount varying by source and participant.

Collaborating institutions collected whole blood in K2EDTA tubes following their own protocols. For TCRbeta analysis, collaborator samples were shipped as frozen whole blood, as isolated PBMCs, or as DNA extracted from either sample type. The immunoSEQ Assay, a bias-controlled multiplex PCR, was used to amplify TCRbeta CDR3 regions from genomic DNA. From the authors' description of their analysis: The number of nucleated cells in each sample was estimated by amplification of reference gene primers within the assay. To quantify the absolute abundance of each unique TCRbeta CDR3 rearrangement, sequence reads were collapsed and filtered. For each sample, productive Simpson clonality was calculated as the square root of Simpson's diversity index across productive rearrangements. TCRdb re-hosts the immuneACCESS table, in-frame sequences only. Its copies lack some clones; in the studies checked, an unresolved V gene accounts for under half of them, and the cause for the rest is not known. That table gives V, J and clone size, and the DNA gave D and trimming. For this sample the table gives about 100,000 clones, of which about 90% were detected only once. The ten largest account for 5% of the sample.

A note on this clone: Its cognate antigen has yet to be identified. No qualities accompany the bases; no much larger clone lies one base away.

The V and J segments used are TRBV11-3 and TRBJ2-1; no D gene can be assigned with confidence. The specimen was peripheral blood. The TCR originated in a human donor in a cohort sampled during active COVID-19. CDR3 loop: CASSSSRVLGEQFF. The nucleotides read TGTGCCAGCAGCTCCTCTAGAGTCCTGGGTGAGCAGTTCTTC.